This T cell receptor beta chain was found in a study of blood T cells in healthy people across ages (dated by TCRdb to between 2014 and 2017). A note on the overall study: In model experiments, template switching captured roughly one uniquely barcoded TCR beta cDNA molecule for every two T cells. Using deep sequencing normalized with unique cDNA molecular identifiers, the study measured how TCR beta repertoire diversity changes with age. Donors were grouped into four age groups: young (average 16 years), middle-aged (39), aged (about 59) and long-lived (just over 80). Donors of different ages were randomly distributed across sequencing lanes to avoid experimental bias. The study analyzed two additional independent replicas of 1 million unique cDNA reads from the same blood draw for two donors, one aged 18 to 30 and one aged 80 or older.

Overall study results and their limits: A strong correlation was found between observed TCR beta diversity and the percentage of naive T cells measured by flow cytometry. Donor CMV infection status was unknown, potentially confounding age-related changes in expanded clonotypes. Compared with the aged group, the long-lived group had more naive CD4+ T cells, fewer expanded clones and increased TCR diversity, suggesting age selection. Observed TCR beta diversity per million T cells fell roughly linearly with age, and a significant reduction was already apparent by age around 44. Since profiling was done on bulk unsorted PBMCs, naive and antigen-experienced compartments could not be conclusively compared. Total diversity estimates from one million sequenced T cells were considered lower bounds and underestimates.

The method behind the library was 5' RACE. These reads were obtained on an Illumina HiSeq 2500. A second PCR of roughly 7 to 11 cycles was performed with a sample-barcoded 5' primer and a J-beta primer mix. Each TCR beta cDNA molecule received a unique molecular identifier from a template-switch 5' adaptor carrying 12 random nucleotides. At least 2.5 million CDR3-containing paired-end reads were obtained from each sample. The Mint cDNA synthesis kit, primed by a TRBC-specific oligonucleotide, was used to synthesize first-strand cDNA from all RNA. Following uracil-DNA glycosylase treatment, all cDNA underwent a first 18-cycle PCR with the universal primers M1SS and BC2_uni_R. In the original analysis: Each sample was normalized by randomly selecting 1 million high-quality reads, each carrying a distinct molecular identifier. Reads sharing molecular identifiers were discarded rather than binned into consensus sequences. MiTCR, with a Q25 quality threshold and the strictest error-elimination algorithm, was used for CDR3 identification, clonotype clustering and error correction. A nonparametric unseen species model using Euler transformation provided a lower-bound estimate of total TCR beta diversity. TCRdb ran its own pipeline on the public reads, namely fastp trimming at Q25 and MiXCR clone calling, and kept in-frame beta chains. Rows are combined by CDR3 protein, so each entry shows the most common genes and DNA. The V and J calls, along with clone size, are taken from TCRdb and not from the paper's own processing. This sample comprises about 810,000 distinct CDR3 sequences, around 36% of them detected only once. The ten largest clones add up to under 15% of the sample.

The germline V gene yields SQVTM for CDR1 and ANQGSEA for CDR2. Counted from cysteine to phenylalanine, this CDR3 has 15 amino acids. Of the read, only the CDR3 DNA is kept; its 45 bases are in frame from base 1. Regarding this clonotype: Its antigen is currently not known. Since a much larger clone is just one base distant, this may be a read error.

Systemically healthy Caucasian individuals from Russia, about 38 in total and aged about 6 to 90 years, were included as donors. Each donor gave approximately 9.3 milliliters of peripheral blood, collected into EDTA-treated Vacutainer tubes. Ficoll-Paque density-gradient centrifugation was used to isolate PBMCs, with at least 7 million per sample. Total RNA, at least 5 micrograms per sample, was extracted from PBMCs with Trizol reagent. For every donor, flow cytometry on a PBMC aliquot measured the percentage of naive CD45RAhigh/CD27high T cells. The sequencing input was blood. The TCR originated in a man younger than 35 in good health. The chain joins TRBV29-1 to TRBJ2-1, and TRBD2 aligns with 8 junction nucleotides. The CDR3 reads CNVEGGGLGGNEQFF. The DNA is TGCAACGTTGAGGGGGGGGGACTAGGAGGCAATGAGCAGTTCTTC.